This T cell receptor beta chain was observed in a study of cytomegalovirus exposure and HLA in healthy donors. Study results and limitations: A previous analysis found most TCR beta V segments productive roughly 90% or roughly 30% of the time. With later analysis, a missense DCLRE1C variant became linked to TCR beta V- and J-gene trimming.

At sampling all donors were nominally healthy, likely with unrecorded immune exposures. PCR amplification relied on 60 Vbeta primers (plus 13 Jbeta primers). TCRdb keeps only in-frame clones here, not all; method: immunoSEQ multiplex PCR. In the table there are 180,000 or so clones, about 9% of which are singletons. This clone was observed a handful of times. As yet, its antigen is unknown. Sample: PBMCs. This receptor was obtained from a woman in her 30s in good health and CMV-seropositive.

This chain's CDR3 is CASSPPSSPGETQYF. In nucleotides, the CDR3 is TGTGCCAGCTCACCACCGAGTTCCCCGGGGGAGACCCAGTACTTC. The V gene is TRBV18, the J gene TRBJ2-5; D possibly corresponds to TRBD2 (5 bases). The CDR3 consists of 15 residues. Germline-derived CDR1 and CDR2 are KGHSH and LQKENI. V lost 0 bases, J lost 5 bases, and 13 bases lay in between.